These T cell receptor beta chains were read from a single sample in a study of chemoradiotherapy in HPV16-positive cancers. Generated by immunoSEQ multiplex PCR, the TCRdb table keeps only in-frame clones and is missing some. The sample contains more than 10,000 clones, about 72% of which appear only once. The biological material was taken from a patient who underwent chemoradiotherapy. These receptors originate from a human donor with HPV-associated anogenital cancer. CDR3s include the opening cysteine and the closing phenylalanine or tryptophan. The D gene is left open where the match is weak. Size is omitted from some rows. Given values are once, few, many or a class for expanded clones.

J gene: TRBJ1-1
D gene: .
clone size: .
V gene: TRBV6-7
CDR3 protein: CASSYQDAGLWGANEAFF
CDR3 DNA: TGTGCCAGCAGTTACCAAGACGCGGGACTTTGGGGGGCAAATGAAGCTTTCTTT

J gene: TRBJ2-5
D gene: TRBD1
clone size: once
V gene: TRBV7-3
CDR3 protein: CASSQGAVETQYF
CDR3 DNA: TGTGCCAGCAGTCAGGGGGCGGTGGAGACCCAGTACTTC

J gene: TRBJ2-7
D gene: TRBD1
clone size: once
V gene: TRBV30
CDR3 protein: CAWRADRGDIRYEQYF
CDR3 DNA: TGTGCCTGGAGAGCCGACAGGGGTGATATACGCTACGAGCAGTACTTC

J gene: TRBJ1-4
D gene: .
clone size: few
V gene: TRBV30
CDR3 protein: CAWGTGNEKLFF
CDR3 DNA: TGTGCCTGGGGCACGGGTAATGAAAAACTGTTTTTT

J gene: TRBJ2-5
D gene: TRBD2
clone size: few
V gene: TRBV7-2
CDR3 protein: CASSLAQAGGETQYF
CDR3 DNA: TGTGCCAGCAGCTTAGCGCAAGCGGGGGGGGAGACCCAGTACTTC

J gene: TRBJ2-2
D gene: TRBD2
clone size: .
V gene: TRBV10-2
CDR3 protein: CASSEPAGGTGELFF
CDR3 DNA: TGCGCCAGCAGTGAGCCAGCGGGGGGCACCGGGGAGCTGTTTTTT

J gene: TRBJ1-1
D gene: .
clone size: .
V gene: TRBV5-5
CDR3 protein: CASSLLDSLNTEAFF
CDR3 DNA: TGTGCCAGCAGCTTGTTGGACAGTTTGAACACTGAAGCTTTCTTT

J gene: TRBJ2-7
D gene: .
clone size: once
V gene: TRBV5-8
CDR3 protein: CASSLESSYEQYF
CDR3 DNA: TGTGCCAGCAGCTTGGAGAGCAGCTACGAGCAGTACTTC

J gene: TRBJ1-5
D gene: .
clone size: .
V gene: TRBV30
CDR3 protein: CAWRLEGGQPQHF
CDR3 DNA: TGTGCCTGGCGTTTAGAGGGGGGCCAGCCCCAGCATTTT

J gene: TRBJ2-1
D gene: TRBD1
clone size: .
V gene: TRBV7-3
CDR3 protein: CASSSGTGNLMWFF
CDR3 DNA: TGTGCCAGCAGCTCCGGGACAGGGAATTTAATGTGGTTCTTC

J gene: TRBJ2-1
D gene: TRBD2
clone size: .
V gene: TRBV7-8
CDR3 protein: CASSPISGNPFYEQFF
CDR3 DNA: TGTGCCAGCAGCCCGATCAGCGGGAATCCCTTCTATGAGCAGTTCTTC

J gene: TRBJ2-2
D gene: TRBD1
clone size: .
V gene: TRBV9
CDR3 protein: CASSPRTGTTGELFF
CDR3 DNA: TGTGCCAGCAGCCCTCGGACAGGGACAACCGGGGAGCTGTTTTTT

J gene: TRBJ1-1
D gene: TRBD1
clone size: .
V gene: TRBV9
CDR3 protein: CASSSRTGGGTEAFF
CDR3 DNA: TGTGCCAGCAGCTCACGGACAGGGGGGGGGACTGAAGCTTTCTTT

J gene: TRBJ1-1
D gene: .
clone size: .
V gene: TRBV7-9
CDR3 protein: CASSYGDHGFEAFF
CDR3 DNA: TGTGCCAGCAGCTACGGAGATCATGGATTTGAAGCTTTCTTT

J gene: TRBJ1-4
D gene: TRBD1
clone size: .
V gene: TRBV19
CDR3 protein: CASSPKTGSLFSADEKLFF
CDR3 DNA: TGTGCCAGTAGTCCGAAGACAGGGAGCCTTTTTTCAGCGGATGAAAAACTGTTTTTT

J gene: TRBJ1-2
D gene: TRBD1
clone size: .
V gene: TRBV7-3
CDR3 protein: CASSQRTGGGYTF
CDR3 DNA: TGTGCCAGCAGCCAAAGGACAGGGGGTGGCTACACCTTC

J gene: TRBJ2-5
D gene: .
clone size: .
V gene: TRBV18
CDR3 protein: CASSPSQGTAETQYF
CDR3 DNA: TGTGCCAGCTCACCGTCACAGGGGACTGCCGAGACCCAGTACTTC

J gene: TRBJ1-5
D gene: .
clone size: few
V gene: TRBV7-6
CDR3 protein: CASSLDAAKGSSNQPQHF
CDR3 DNA: TGTGCCAGCAGCTTAGACGCCGCTAAGGGTTCGAGCAATCAGCCCCAGCATTTT

J gene: TRBJ1-2
D gene: .
clone size: .
V gene: TRBV15
CDR3 protein: CATSNSNYGYTF
CDR3 DNA: TGTGCCACCAGCAATTCAAACTATGGCTACACCTTC

J gene: TRBJ1-1
D gene: .
clone size: .
V gene: TRBV29-1
CDR3 protein: CSVVGADGGSSKAFF
CDR3 DNA: TGCAGCGTTGTGGGGGCCGACGGGGGTTCAAGTAAAGCTTTCTTT

J gene: TRBJ1-4
D gene: TRBD1
clone size: .
V gene: TRBV7-9
CDR3 protein: CASSLGQGGEKLFF
CDR3 DNA: TGTGCCAGCAGCTTGGGTCAGGGGGGCGAAAAACTGTTTTTT

J gene: TRBJ1-2
D gene: TRBD1
clone size: once
V gene: TRBV5-8
CDR3 protein: CASSLAAAGGLRGYTF
CDR3 DNA: TGTGCCAGCAGCTTGGCCGCGGCAGGGGGCTTGCGAGGCTACACCTTC

J gene: TRBJ2-4
D gene: TRBD1
clone size: .
V gene: TRBV5-4
CDR3 protein: CASSSGQGIKNIQYF
CDR3 DNA: TGTGCCAGCAGCTCGGGACAGGGTATCAAAAACATTCAGTACTTC

J gene: TRBJ1-1
D gene: .
clone size: once
V gene: TRBV7-2
CDR3 protein: CASSLQRETEAFF
CDR3 DNA: TGTGCCAGCAGCTTACAGAGGGAGACTGAAGCTTTCTTT

J gene: TRBJ1-2
D gene: .
clone size: .
V gene: TRBV7-9
CDR3 protein: CASSSEVPNYTF
CDR3 DNA: TGTGCCAGCAGCTCCGAGGTCCCGAACTACACCTTC

J gene: TRBJ2-7
D gene: TRBD2
clone size: .
V gene: TRBV18
CDR3 protein: CASSPASPGTSGGYSYEQYF
CDR3 DNA: TGTGCCAGCTCACCGGCAAGTCCCGGGACTAGCGGGGGGTACTCCTACGAGCAGTACTTC

J gene: TRBJ2-3
D gene: .
clone size: .
V gene: TRBV7-3
CDR3 protein: CASSSRSGTSRGDTQYF
CDR3 DNA: TGTGCCAGCAGCTCCCGATCGGGGACCAGCCGGGGAGATACGCAGTATTTT

J gene: TRBJ1-1
D gene: .
clone size: .
V gene: TRBV2
CDR3 protein: CASTSRGPMNTEAFF
CDR3 DNA: TGTGCCAGCACCTCCCGGGGACCGATGAACACTGAAGCTTTCTTT

J gene: TRBJ1-4
D gene: .
clone size: .
V gene: TRBV18
CDR3 protein: CASSPNNGEKLFF
CDR3 DNA: TGTGCCAGCTCACCTAATAACGGGGAAAAACTGTTTTTT

J gene: TRBJ1-1
D gene: .
clone size: .
V gene: TRBV7-6
CDR3 protein: CASSLRALNTEAFF
CDR3 DNA: TGTGCCAGCAGCTTGCGGGCCTTGAACACTGAAGCTTTCTTT

J gene: TRBJ2-1
D gene: TRBD2
clone size: once
V gene: TRBV19
CDR3 protein: CASSITGGPNEQFF
CDR3 DNA: TGTGCCAGTAGTATTACGGGGGGGCCCAATGAGCAGTTCTTC

J gene: TRBJ1-1
D gene: TRBD1
clone size: .
V gene: TRBV5-1
CDR3 protein: CASSPGTGDDEAFF
CDR3 DNA: TGCGCCAGCAGCCCCGGGACAGGGGACGATGAAGCTTTCTTT

J gene: TRBJ1-2
D gene: .
clone size: few
V gene: TRBV4-1
CDR3 protein: CASSQDRHYGYTF
CDR3 DNA: TGCGCCAGCAGCCAAGATAGGCACTATGGCTACACCTTC

J gene: TRBJ1-1
D gene: .
clone size: .
V gene: TRBV5-4
CDR3 protein: CASSLEPMNTEAFF
CDR3 DNA: TGTGCCAGCAGCTTGGAACCGATGAACACTGAAGCTTTCTTT

J gene: TRBJ2-3
D gene: .
clone size: .
V gene: TRBV13
CDR3 protein: CASSLRTTSTDTQYF
CDR3 DNA: TGTGCCAGCAGCCTACGGACGACTAGCACAGATACGCAGTATTTT

J gene: TRBJ2-2
D gene: TRBD2
clone size: .
V gene: TRBV6-6
CDR3 protein: CASSWGLAGGTGELFF
CDR3 DNA: TGTGCCAGCAGTTGGGGACTAGCGGGGGGGACCGGGGAGCTGTTTTTT

J gene: TRBJ2-1
D gene: TRBD2
clone size: .
V gene: TRBV19
CDR3 protein: CASSIASGVTYNEQFF
CDR3 DNA: TGTGCCAGTAGTATAGCTAGCGGGGTAACCTACAATGAGCAGTTCTTC

J gene: TRBJ1-5
D gene: .
clone size: .
V gene: TRBV10-3
CDR3 protein: CAISERPINQPQHF
CDR3 DNA: TGTGCCATCAGTGAGCGGCCAATAAATCAGCCCCAGCATTTT

J gene: TRBJ1-6
D gene: .
clone size: .
V gene: TRBV6-6
CDR3 protein: CASRQGVTSPLHF
CDR3 DNA: TGTGCCAGCAGACAGGGTGTAACCTCACCCCTCCACTTT

J gene: TRBJ1-1
D gene: .
clone size: .
V gene: TRBV29-1
CDR3 protein: CSVEDQRGNTEAFF
CDR3 DNA: TGCAGCGTTGAAGATCAGAGGGGAAACACTGAAGCTTTCTTT

J gene: TRBJ2-6
D gene: .
clone size: few
V gene: TRBV4-2
CDR3 protein: CASSQTERSGANVLTF
CDR3 DNA: TGTGCCAGCAGCCAAACGGAAAGATCTGGGGCCAACGTCCTGACTTTC

J gene: TRBJ2-7
D gene: TRBD2
clone size: .
V gene: TRBV6-4
CDR3 protein: CARTSGASSYEQYF
CDR3 DNA: TGTGCCAGGACTAGCGGGGCGAGCTCCTACGAGCAGTACTTC

J gene: TRBJ2-1
D gene: TRBD1
clone size: .
V gene: TRBV7-2
CDR3 protein: CASSEGAPGEQFF
CDR3 DNA: TGTGCCAGCAGCGAGGGGGCTCCAGGTGAGCAGTTCTTC

J gene: TRBJ1-6
D gene: .
clone size: .
V gene: TRBV6-1
CDR3 protein: CASMTEWGSPLHF
CDR3 DNA: TGTGCCAGCATGACTGAGTGGGGTTCACCCCTCCACTTT

J gene: TRBJ1-2
D gene: TRBD1
clone size: once
V gene: TRBV28
CDR3 protein: CASRKTGVQYGYTF
CDR3 DNA: TGTGCCAGCAGAAAAACAGGGGTTCAGTATGGCTACACCTTC

J gene: TRBJ1-6
D gene: .
clone size: .
V gene: TRBV18
CDR3 protein: CASSPGFDSPLHF
CDR3 DNA: TGTGCCAGCTCACCAGGTTTTGATTCACCCCTCCACTTT

J gene: TRBJ1-1
D gene: .
clone size: .
V gene: TRBV4-3
CDR3 protein: CASSQARLGTEAFF
CDR3 DNA: TGCGCCAGCAGCCAAGCCAGGTTGGGCACTGAAGCTTTCTTT

J gene: TRBJ1-3
D gene: .
clone size: .
V gene: TRBV11-3
CDR3 protein: CASSLAAPNTIYF
CDR3 DNA: TGTGCCAGCAGCTTAGCGGCGCCAAACACCATATATTTT

J gene: TRBJ2-6
D gene: TRBD1
clone size: .
V gene: TRBV5-6
CDR3 protein: CASTESGTGGQSGANVLTF
CDR3 DNA: TGTGCCAGCACAGAATCCGGGACAGGGGGACAATCTGGGGCCAACGTCCTGACTTTC

J gene: TRBJ2-5
D gene: TRBD2
clone size: .
V gene: TRBV7-2
CDR3 protein: CASSFRTSGGAETQYF
CDR3 DNA: TGTGCCAGCAGCTTCCGGACTAGCGGGGGGGCGGAGACCCAGTACTTC

J gene: TRBJ1-3
D gene: .
clone size: .
V gene: TRBV13
CDR3 protein: CASSAVGRSSGNTIYF
CDR3 DNA: TGTGCCAGCAGCGCCGTGGGGAGAAGCTCTGGAAACACCATATATTTT

J gene: TRBJ1-6
D gene: .
clone size: .
V gene: TRBV10-3
CDR3 protein: CAISEGASGSPLHF
CDR3 DNA: TGTGCCATCAGTGAAGGGGCGTCGGGATCACCCCTCCACTTT

J gene: TRBJ1-6
D gene: TRBD1
clone size: .
V gene: TRBV5-1
CDR3 protein: CASKGDRDYNNSPLHF
CDR3 DNA: TGCGCCAGCAAGGGAGACAGGGACTATAATAATTCACCCCTCCACTTT

J gene: TRBJ1-1
D gene: .
clone size: .
V gene: TRBV7-3
CDR3 protein: CASSPERASEAFF
CDR3 DNA: TGTGCCAGCAGCCCCGAACGGGCTTCGGAAGCTTTCTTT

J gene: TRBJ1-5
D gene: .
clone size: .
V gene: TRBV5-5
CDR3 protein: CASNPRGGKQPQHF
CDR3 DNA: TGTGCCAGCAACCCCCGGGGGGGGAAGCAGCCCCAGCATTTT

J gene: TRBJ2-1
D gene: TRBD2
clone size: .
V gene: TRBV14
CDR3 protein: CASSSGLAAYNEQFF
CDR3 DNA: TGTGCCAGCAGCTCGGGACTAGCGGCCTACAATGAGCAGTTCTTC

J gene: TRBJ1-1
D gene: .
clone size: .
V gene: TRBV11-3
CDR3 protein: CASSLDSGGGTEAFF
CDR3 DNA: TGTGCCAGCAGCTTAGACTCTGGGGGTGGCACTGAAGCTTTCTTT